The TCR beta chain described here comes from a study of T cell responses to AZD1222 COVID-19 vaccine. Samples with a second dose at about 4 or about 12 weeks were pooled together. The study, taken as a whole, reports: Only after the peak T cell response were repertoires sampled. Unmutated variant regions are reportedly the target of nearly half of TCRs that are spike-specific.

Libraries were prepared by immunoSEQ multiplex PCR; TCRdb keeps only in-frame clonotypes and omits some of them. The table records 180,000 or so clones, 92% of them present only once. As regards this clone: What it recognizes is unknown.

V was shortened by 1 base and J by 8 bases, with 9 bases between the two germline ends. Germline lookup yields CDR1 SGHVS and CDR2 FQNEAQ. CDR3 size: 13 residues. This TCR derives from an adult who received the AZD1222 COVID-19 vaccine. The chain links TRBV7-8 to TRBJ2-1; possible D gene TRBD2, 5 bases. The sample was peripheral blood, taken 28 days after the second AZD1222 dose. CDR3 region: CASSLVALDEQFF. Written as DNA, the CDR3 is TGTGCCAGCAGCTTAGTAGCGCTTGATGAGCAGTTCTTC.